This T cell receptor (beta chain) was identified during a study of shared clonotypes between healthy human individuals. The V and J ends lost 1 base and 6 bases respectively, with 6 bases between them. The germline CDR1 and CDR2 sequences are GTSNPN and SVGIG (reference sequence). The CDR3 runs to 12 residues. Profiled with immunoSEQ multiplex PCR; TCRdb holds only in-frame clones, not every one. The sample shows some 1,900,000 clones, roughly 95% of them seen only once. Naive CD8 populations comprised CD45RO-negative cells positively selected for CCR7, excluding terminally differentiated effector memory CD45RA+ cells.

This TCR derives from a man aged 18 to 29 in good health. The V call is TRBV30, the J call TRBJ1-4, with D possibly being TRBD1 (6 bases). Sample: naive CD8+ T cells sorted from blood. The CDR3 nucleotides are TGTGCCTGGAGTGCAGGGGATGAAAAACTGTTTTTT. It encodes CAWSAGDEKLFF.